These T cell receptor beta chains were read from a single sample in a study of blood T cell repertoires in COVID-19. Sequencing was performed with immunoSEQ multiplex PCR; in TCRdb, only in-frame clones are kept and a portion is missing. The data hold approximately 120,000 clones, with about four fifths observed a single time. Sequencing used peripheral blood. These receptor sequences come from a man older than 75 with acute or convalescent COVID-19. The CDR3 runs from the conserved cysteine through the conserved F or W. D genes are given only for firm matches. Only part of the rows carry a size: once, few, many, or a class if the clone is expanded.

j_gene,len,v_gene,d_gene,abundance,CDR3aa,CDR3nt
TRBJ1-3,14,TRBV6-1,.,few,CASSEQGFGNTIYF,TGTGCCAGCAGTGAACAGGGTTTTGGAAACACCATATATTTT
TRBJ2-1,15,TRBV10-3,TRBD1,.,CAISPGQGVGNEQFF,TGTGCCATCAGTCCGGGACAGGGGGTCGGCAATGAGCAGTTCTTC
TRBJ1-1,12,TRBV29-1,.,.,CSASAGYTEAFF,TGCAGCGCCTCGGCGGGCTACACTGAAGCTTTCTTT
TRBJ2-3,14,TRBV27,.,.,CASSRWAKADTQYF,TGTGCCAGTTCCCGTTGGGCTAAGGCAGATACGCAGTATTTT
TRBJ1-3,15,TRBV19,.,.,CASTEGPSSGNTIYF,TGTGCCAGTACCGAGGGTCCTAGCTCTGGAAACACCATATATTTT
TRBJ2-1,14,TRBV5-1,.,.,CASSLGVTDIGQFF,TGCGCCAGCAGCTTGGGAGTGACGGACATTGGGCAGTTCTTC
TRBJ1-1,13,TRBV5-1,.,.,CASSRSIITEAFF,TGCGCCAGCTCGAGGAGTATTATCACTGAAGCTTTCTTT
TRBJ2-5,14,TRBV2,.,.,CASSEVNFQETQYF,TGTGCCAGCAGTGAAGTCAACTTCCAAGAGACCCAGTACTTC
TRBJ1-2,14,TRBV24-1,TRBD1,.,CATSDPWDSDGYTF,TGTGCCACCAGTGATCCCTGGGACAGCGATGGCTACACCTTC
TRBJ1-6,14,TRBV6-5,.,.,CASTYRQNNSPLHF,TGTGCCAGCACCTACCGACAGAATAATTCACCCCTCCACTTT
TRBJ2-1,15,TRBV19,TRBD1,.,CASSSQGQPRNEQFF,TGTGCCAGTAGTAGCCAGGGACAGCCCAGGAATGAGCAGTTCTTC
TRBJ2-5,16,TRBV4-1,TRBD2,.,CASSRDLSGGAETQYF,TGCGCCAGCAGCCGGGACCTTAGCGGGGGAGCGGAGACCCAGTACTTC
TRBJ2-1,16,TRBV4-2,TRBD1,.,CASSPRQGETYNEQFF,TGTGCCAGCAGCCCCCGACAGGGTGAAACCTACAATGAGCAGTTCTTC
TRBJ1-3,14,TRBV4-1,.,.,CASSLRLSGNTIYF,TGCGCCAGCAGCCTGAGGCTCTCTGGAAACACCATATATTTT
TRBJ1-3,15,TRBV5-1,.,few,CASSLSGSSGNTIYF,TGCGCCAGCAGCTTATCGGGGAGCTCTGGAAACACCATATATTTT
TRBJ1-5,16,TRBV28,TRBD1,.,CASRASRDRKSAAQHF,TGTGCCAGCAGGGCGAGCCGGGACAGAAAATCAGCGGCCCAGCATTTT
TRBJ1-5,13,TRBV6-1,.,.,CASSEQGYQPQHF,TGTGCCAGCAGTGAACAGGGATATCAGCCCCAGCATTTT
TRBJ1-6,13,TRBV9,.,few,CASSVKGESPLHF,TGTGCCAGCAGCGTAAAGGGGGAGTCACCCCTCCACTTT
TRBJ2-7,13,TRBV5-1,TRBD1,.,CASSTGTDYEQYF,TGCGCCAGCAGCACTGGGACAGACTACGAGCAGTACTTC
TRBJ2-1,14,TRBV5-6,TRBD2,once,CASSLGVYAGGRFF,TGTGCCAGCAGCTTGGGTGTTTATGCGGGGGGACGGTTCTTC
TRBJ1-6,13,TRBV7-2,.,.,CASSLGSGSPLHF,TGTGCCAGCAGCCTAGGATCGGGGTCACCCCTCCACTTT
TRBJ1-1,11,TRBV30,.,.,CAWSVGGEAFF,TGTGCCTGGAGTGTAGGCGGGGAAGCTTTCTTT
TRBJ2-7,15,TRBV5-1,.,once,CASAKTQEFSYEQYF,TGCGCCAGCGCCAAAACTCAGGAATTCTCCTACGAGCAGTACTTC
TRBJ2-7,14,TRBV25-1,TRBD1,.,CASSATGGNYEQYF,TGTGCCAGCAGTGCGACAGGGGGCAACTACGAGCAGTACTTC
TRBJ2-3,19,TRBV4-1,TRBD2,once,CASSLRRLAGATSTDTQYF,TGCGCCAGCAGCCTTCGAAGACTAGCGGGGGCCACGAGCACAGATACGCAGTATTTT
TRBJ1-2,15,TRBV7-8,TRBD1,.,CASSSRTDRAYGYTF,TGTGCCAGCAGCTCACGTACCGACAGGGCCTATGGCTACACCTTC
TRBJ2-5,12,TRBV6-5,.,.,CASGGQTTTQYF,TGTGCCAGCGGAGGGCAGACAACGACCCAGTACTTC
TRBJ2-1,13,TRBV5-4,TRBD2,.,CASSLTSGNEQFF,TGTGCCAGCAGCTTAACTAGCGGCAATGAGCAGTTCTTC
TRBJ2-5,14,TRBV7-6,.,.,CASSLRARAETQYF,TGTGCCAGCAGCTTACGGGCCAGGGCAGAGACCCAGTACTTC
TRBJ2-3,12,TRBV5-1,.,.,CASSHGMDTQYF,TGCGCCAGCAGCCACGGGATGGATACGCAGTATTTT
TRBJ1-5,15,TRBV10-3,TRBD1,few,CAISEGRGQNQPQHF,TGTGCCATCAGTGAGGGCAGGGGGCAGAATCAGCCCCAGCATTTT
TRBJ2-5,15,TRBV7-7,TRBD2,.,CASSSTGTSQETQYF,TGTGCCAGCAGCTCCACCGGGACTAGCCAAGAGACCCAGTACTTC
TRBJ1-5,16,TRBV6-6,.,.,CASRGPGSGGNQPQHF,TGTGCCAGCAGGGGGCCGGGGTCAGGGGGCAATCAGCCCCAGCATTTT
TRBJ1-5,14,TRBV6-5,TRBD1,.,CASSTTGVDQPQHF,TGTGCCAGCAGTACCACAGGGGTTGATCAGCCCCAGCATTTT
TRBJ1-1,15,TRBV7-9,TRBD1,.,CASSFTGGKNTEAFF,TGTGCCAGCAGCTTCACAGGGGGAAAGAACACTGAAGCTTTCTTT
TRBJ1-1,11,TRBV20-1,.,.,CSAFRNTEAFF,TGCAGTGCTTTCAGGAACACTGAAGCTTTCTTT
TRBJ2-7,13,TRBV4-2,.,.,CASSHPTVYEQYF,TGTGCCAGCAGCCACCCTACGGTATACGAGCAGTACTTC
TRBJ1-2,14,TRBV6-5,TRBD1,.,CASSTTGLRGGYTF,TGTGCCAGCAGCACGACAGGGTTGAGAGGGGGCTACACCTTC
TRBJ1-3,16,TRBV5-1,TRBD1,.,CASSSETGGRGNTIYF,TGCGCCAGCAGCTCGGAGACAGGGGGCCGTGGAAACACCATATATTTT
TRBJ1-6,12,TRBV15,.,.,CATSRSGQTLHF,TGTGCCACCAGCAGGTCCGGACAGACCCTCCACTTT
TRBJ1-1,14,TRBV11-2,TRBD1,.,CASSLGQGSTEAFF,TGTGCCAGCAGCTTAGGACAGGGGAGCACTGAAGCTTTCTTT
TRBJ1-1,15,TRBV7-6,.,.,CASSRAIGARTEAFF,TGTGCCAGCAGCCGAGCAATTGGGGCGAGGACTGAAGCTTTCTTT
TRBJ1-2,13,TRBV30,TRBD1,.,CAWSPDRAGGYTF,TGTGCCTGGAGTCCGGACAGGGCGGGTGGCTACACCTTC